This is a list of T cell receptor beta chains from one sample in a study of blood T cell repertoires in COVID-19. Here immunoSEQ multiplex PCR was the method, and the copy in TCRdb shows in-frame clones only, minus some. The sample comprises more than 200,000 clones, 70% to 90% of which are singletons, and around 1.7% rests with the top ten. The sequencing sample was made of PBMCs or T cells enriched from blood (not recorded which). These receptors all stem from a man aged 40-50 years who had recovered from COVID-19. CDR3s include the opening cysteine and the closing phenylalanine or tryptophan. The order of the fields is clone size, D gene, V gene, J gene, CDR3 protein, CDR3 DNA. The D gene is left open where the match is weak. Not every row has a clone size; where given, it reads once, few, many or a size class.

size: -; D: TRBD1; V: TRBV5-8; J: TRBJ2-3; CDR3: CASSTFTGTGASSTDTQYF; DNA: TGTGCCAGCAGCACTTTCACCGGGACAGGCGCCTCTAGCACAGATACGCAGTATTTT
size: -; D: -; V: TRBV19; J: TRBJ2-1; CDR3: CASSIKRAVYNEQFF; DNA: TGTGCCAGTAGTATAAAGCGGGCCGTCTACAATGAGCAGTTCTTC
size: once; D: -; V: TRBV10-3; J: TRBJ2-3; CDR3: CAINGQTTDTQYF; DNA: TGTGCCATCAATGGACAGACCACAGATACGCAGTATTTT
size: -; D: -; V: TRBV27; J: TRBJ2-1; CDR3: CASIQQGFNEQFF; DNA: TGTGCCAGCATTCAACAGGGCTTCAATGAGCAGTTCTTC
size: -; D: TRBD2; V: TRBV5-4; J: TRBJ2-2; CDR3: CASSLKTSGTGELFF; DNA: TGTGCCAGCAGCCTAAAGACTAGCGGCACCGGGGAGCTGTTTTTT
size: few; D: -; V: TRBV7-3; J: TRBJ2-7; CDR3: CASSLAATYEQYF; DNA: TGTGCCAGCAGCTTGGCAGCGACCTACGAGCAGTACTTC
size: many; D: TRBD1; V: TRBV5-4; J: TRBJ2-5; CDR3: CASRKGGAAPETQYF; DNA: TGTGCCAGCAGAAAAGGGGGCGCAGCACCAGAGACCCAGTACTTC
size: -; D: TRBD1; V: TRBV5-1; J: TRBJ2-1; CDR3: CASSWDRVPYNEQFF; DNA: TGCGCCAGCAGCTGGGACAGGGTGCCCTACAATGAGCAGTTCTTC
size: -; D: -; V: TRBV15; J: TRBJ2-4; CDR3: CATSRDRVGLAKNIQYF; DNA: TGTGCCACCAGCAGAGATCGAGTGGGGCTAGCCAAAAACATTCAGTACTTC
size: -; D: -; V: TRBV21-1; J: TRBJ2-1; CDR3: CASSSGSKRGGFGVNEQFF; DNA: TGTGCCAGCAGCTCAGGGTCAAAGCGGGGGGGTTTTGGGGTCAATGAGCAGTTCTTC
size: -; D: TRBD1; V: TRBV27; J: TRBJ1-1; CDR3: CASSGGQGDSEAFF; DNA: TGTGCCAGCAGTGGGGGACAGGGGGACTCTGAAGCTTTCTTT
size: -; D: TRBD2; V: TRBV7-9; J: TRBJ2-1; CDR3: CASSPPPSGGASSYNEQFF; DNA: TGTGCCAGCAGCCCCCCCCCTAGCGGGGGAGCGAGCTCCTACAATGAGCAGTTCTTC
size: -; D: TRBD2; V: TRBV6-5; J: TRBJ2-1; CDR3: CASRPSGTTYNEQFF; DNA: TGTGCCAGCAGGCCTAGCGGGACCACCTACAATGAGCAGTTCTTC
size: -; D: TRBD2; V: TRBV3-1/TRBV3-2; J: TRBJ2-1; CDR3: CASSQAGGTSVNNEQFF; DNA: TGTGCCAGCAGCCAAGCTGGCGGGACTAGCGTTAACAATGAGCAGTTCTTC
size: -; D: -; V: TRBV27; J: TRBJ1-1; CDR3: CASSHTGYTEAFF; DNA: TGTGCCAGCAGTCATACAGGGTACACTGAAGCTTTCTTT
size: -; D: -; V: TRBV7-2; J: TRBJ1-5; CDR3: CASSNKVESQHF; DNA: TGTGCCAGCAGCAACAAAGTGGAGTCTCAGCATTTT
size: -; D: TRBD2; V: TRBV14; J: TRBJ2-1; CDR3: CASSQLAGGPYEQFF; DNA: TGTGCCAGCAGCCAACTAGCGGGAGGGCCGTATGAGCAGTTCTTC
size: -; D: TRBD1; V: TRBV3-1/TRBV3-2; J: TRBJ1-6; CDR3: CASSQGTGTIHNSPLHF; DNA: TGTGCCAGCAGCCAAGGGACAGGGACTATACATAATTCACCCCTCCACTTT
size: once; D: TRBD2; V: TRBV7-8; J: TRBJ2-7; CDR3: CASSFLAGSYEQYF; DNA: TGTGCCAGCAGCTTCCTAGCGGGCTCCTACGAGCAGTACTTC
size: -; D: TRBD1; V: TRBV11-2; J: TRBJ2-7; CDR3: CASSTGTGEHEQYF; DNA: TGTGCCAGCAGCACCGGGACAGGGGAACACGAGCAGTACTTC
size: -; D: TRBD2; V: TRBV24-1; J: TRBJ2-3; CDR3: CATSETTSGTDTQYF; DNA: TGTGCCACCAGTGAAACGACTAGCGGCACAGATACGCAGTATTTT
size: -; D: TRBD2; V: TRBV3-1/TRBV3-2; J: TRBJ2-1; CDR3: CASSPEAGGFYNEQFF; DNA: TGTGCCAGCAGCCCAGAAGCGGGAGGGTTCTACAATGAGCAGTTCTTC
size: -; D: TRBD2; V: TRBV28; J: TRBJ2-3; CDR3: CASSLGAGGYRGTDTQYF; DNA: TGTGCCAGCAGTTTGGGAGCGGGAGGATATCGAGGCACAGATACGCAGTATTTT
size: -; D: TRBD1; V: TRBV6-5; J: TRBJ1-4; CDR3: CASRQTGEAKLFF; DNA: TGTGCCAGCAGGCAAACAGGGGAGGCAAAACTGTTTTTT
size: -; D: -; V: TRBV19; J: TRBJ1-1; CDR3: CASSSNDIEAFF; DNA: TGTGCCAGTAGTTCCAATGACATTGAAGCTTTCTTT
size: -; D: TRBD1; V: TRBV7-9; J: TRBJ1-2; CDR3: CASSLEDRSGYTF; DNA: TGTGCCAGCAGCCTAGAGGACAGGTCTGGCTACACCTTC
size: -; D: -; V: TRBV5-1; J: TRBJ2-3; CDR3: CASTPDSYTDTQYF; DNA: TGCGCCAGCACCCCGGACAGCTACACAGATACGCAGTATTTT
size: -; D: TRBD1; V: TRBV4-1; J: TRBJ2-1; CDR3: CASSHPGQGWDEQFF; DNA: TGCGCCAGCAGCCATCCGGGACAGGGGTGGGATGAGCAGTTCTTC
size: once; D: -; V: TRBV18; J: TRBJ2-7; CDR3: CASSYASTFSYEQYF; DNA: TGTGCCAGCTCCTACGCGAGCACGTTCTCCTACGAGCAGTACTTC
size: -; D: TRBD1; V: TRBV7-6; J: TRBJ1-3; CDR3: CASSDRDSSGNTIYF; DNA: TGTGCCAGCAGCGACCGGGACAGCTCTGGAAACACCATATATTTT
size: -; D: TRBD1; V: TRBV5-1; J: TRBJ2-2; CDR3: CASSLAAGGAGELFF; DNA: TGCGCCAGCAGCTTGGCGGCAGGGGGAGCCGGGGAGCTGTTTTTT